This T cell receptor beta chain was recorded in a study of cytomegalovirus exposure and HLA in healthy donors. Study summary: A prior analysis found about 120 million unique TCR beta sequences from around 180 million T cells. Of all 400 or so donors who were genotyped, roughly 81% belonged to the Caucasian-associated ancestry cluster. The study's findings and limits: Sequencing probably produced one cluster of sequence variants that were highly shared.

With 60 Vbeta and 13 Jbeta primers, the PCR was carried out. The table came from immunoSEQ multiplex PCR; TCRdb's copy has only in-frame clones and leaves some out. This repertoire shows about 84,000 clones, approximately 78% found once; its top ten account for around 2.7%. This CDR3 comprises 15 residues. The V gene end was trimmed by 2 bases and the J gene end by 5 bases; junction bases not matched to a gene: 4. Germline values: CDR1 SGHNT, CDR2 YYREEE (reference sequence). As concerns this clone: The antigen is undetermined. The same CDR3 arises from other DNA sequences in this sample as well.

The TCR comes from a male donor in good health and CMV-seropositive. Sequences were obtained from PBMCs. This chain uses TRBV5-4 with TRBJ2-5, with 12 positions matching TRBD2. The CDR3 spells CASSFLAGGGETQYF. CDR3 nucleotides: TGTGCCAGCAGCTTCCTAGCGGGAGGGGGGGAGACCCAGTACTTC.